The T cell receptor beta chain under discussion was sequenced for a study of T cell responses to AZD1222 COVID-19 vaccine (TCRdb year 2021). For the study in its entirety: AZD1222 recipients with second doses at about 4 weeks or about 12 weeks were pooled, because spike-specific TCR depth and breadth did not differ between schedules. A total of over 230 trial participants underwent TCR sequencing, of whom 207 had received two doses of AZD1222 and approximately 26 had received two doses of the MenACWY control vaccine. Enrollment into the trials was organized by age into subgroups of 18-55, 56-69 and 70-plus years, and those subgroups contained roughly 150, 30 and 60 TCR-sequenced participants, respectively. Results and caveats for the whole study, not just this receptor: The vaccine-associated CD4 TCRs covered the entire spike protein, and the dominant responses fell in regions 160-218 and 743-854. A significant rise in spike-specific TCR breadth and depth was observed after two AZD1222 doses relative to day 0 and relative to MenACWY recipients. Participants were mostly white British, with more females than males. The authors suggested clonal diversity may have been underestimated. Only five to seven AZD1222 recipients were SARS-CoV-2 seropositive at baseline, limiting conclusions about previously exposed vaccinees. Because no samples from the day 14 peak response were available, repertoires could be characterized only after the peak T cell response. The 56-69-year group was small, and its depth increase did not reach significance, likely because of low power. Reportedly, almost half of the unique spike-specific TCRs recognized epitopes lying outside the regions that are mutated in the B.1.351 and B.1.1.7 variants.

The time point label here, explained by the study, means: baseline before first vaccination. The vaccinee samples were drawn from two UK trials, COV001 and COV002, one of which was a single-blind randomized controlled phase 2/3 trial testing AZD1222 (ChAdOx1 nCoV-19) in healthy adults. For TCRbeta chain sequencing, PBMC samples from trial participants were taken at day 0 and at day 28 after the second dose. Counted from cysteine to phenylalanine, this CDR3 has 14 amino acids. Of the read, only the CDR3 DNA is kept; its 42 bases are in frame from base 1. From a lookup of the germline V gene, CDR1 and CDR2 are MNHEY and SVGEGT. Between the V and J ends, shortened by 3 bases and 4 bases respectively, the junction contains 9 bases. Worth noting for this clone: Its antigen has not been determined. Per-nucleotide qualities are absent, and no much larger clonotype sits a single base away.

The CDR3 regions of human TCRbeta chains were subjected to immunosequencing. The paper's data handling went like this. Repertoire TCRs were matched against a reference library of SARS-CoV-2-specific TCRs generated with the MIRA antigen-specificity platform. Breadth meant the fraction of unique TCRs that were SARS-CoV-2-associated, whereas depth meant the fraction of total T cells that were SARS-CoV-2-associated. Using the MIRA data, each spike-specific TCR was mapped to the spike region that the TCR reacts to and placed in a CD4 or CD8 class. Log10-transformed breadth and depth values were compared by one-way ANOVA with Sidak's multiple comparisons tests. Not all clones reach the TCRdb copy of this immuneACCESS table, which keeps in-frame sequences only. Checked studies attribute under half of the gap to unresolved V genes and leave the rest unexplained. The V and J calls and the clone size are those of that table, but D and trimming were determined from the DNA. The sample table records 95,000 to 110,000 clones; roughly nine tenths of these occur just once. Around 4.3% of the sample is in the top ten clones.

The chain links TRBV6-2 or TRBV6-3 with TRBJ2-2; a confident D gene designation cannot be given. This TCR was recovered from an adult in good health. Sequences were derived from peripheral blood, sampled on day 0 of AZD1222 vaccination. The DNA sequence follows: TGTGCCAGCAGTTATACAGATTCCACCGGGGAGCTGTTTTTT. Its translation reads: CASSYTDSTGELFF.